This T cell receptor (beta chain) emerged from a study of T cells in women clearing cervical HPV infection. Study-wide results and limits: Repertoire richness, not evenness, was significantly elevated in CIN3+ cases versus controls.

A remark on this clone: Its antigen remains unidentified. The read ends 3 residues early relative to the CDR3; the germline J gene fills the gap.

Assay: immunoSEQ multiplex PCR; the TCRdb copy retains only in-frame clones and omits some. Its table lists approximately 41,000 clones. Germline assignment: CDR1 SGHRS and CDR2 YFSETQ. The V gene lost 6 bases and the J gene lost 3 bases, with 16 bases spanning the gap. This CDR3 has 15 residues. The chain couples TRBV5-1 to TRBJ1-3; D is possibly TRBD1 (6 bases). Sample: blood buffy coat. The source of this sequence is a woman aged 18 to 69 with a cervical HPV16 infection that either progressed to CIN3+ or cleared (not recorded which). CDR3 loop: CASKLNRDNGNTIYF. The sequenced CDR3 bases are TGCGCCAGCAAACTTAACCGGGACAATGGAAACACC.